A single TCR beta chain is shown here with its context. This record comes from a study of radiotherapy plus CTLA-4 blockade in lung cancer. People whose metastatic non-small-cell lung cancer was chemo-refractory got focal radiation along with CTLA-4 blockade by ipilimumab. Clones were read by immunoSEQ multiplex PCR, and TCRdb kept only the in-frame ones, dropping some. The sample yields tens of thousands of clones, around 77% seen once. The J segment lost 2 bases and the V segment lost 1 base, leaving 4 bases of the junction unmatched. The CDR3 has 15 residues. Germline lookup yields CDR1 LNHDA and CDR2 SQIVND (reference sequence).

The chain has TRBV19 and TRBJ2-7; TRBD1 matches 8 bases. The sample here was peripheral blood, taken from a patient treated with radiotherapy plus ipilimumab. The sequence came from a human donor with non-small cell lung cancer whose response to radiotherapy plus ipilimumab could not be evaluated. For the CDR3, the DNA is TGTGCCAGTAGTATAGCTGCCAGGGGGCCCTACGAGCAGTACTTC. Its translation is CASSIAARGPYEQYF.